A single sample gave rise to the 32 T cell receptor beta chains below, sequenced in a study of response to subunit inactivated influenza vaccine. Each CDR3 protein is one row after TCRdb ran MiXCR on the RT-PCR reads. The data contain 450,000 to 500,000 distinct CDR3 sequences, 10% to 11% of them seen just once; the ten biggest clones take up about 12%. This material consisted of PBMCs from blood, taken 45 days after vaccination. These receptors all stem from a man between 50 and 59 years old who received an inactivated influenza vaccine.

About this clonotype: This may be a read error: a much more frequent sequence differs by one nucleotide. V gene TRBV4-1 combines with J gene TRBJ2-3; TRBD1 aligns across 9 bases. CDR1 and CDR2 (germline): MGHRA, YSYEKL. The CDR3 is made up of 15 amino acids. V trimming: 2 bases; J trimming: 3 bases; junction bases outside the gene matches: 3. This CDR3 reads CASSQRGTGTDTQYF. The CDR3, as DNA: TGCGCCAGCAGCCAAAGGGGGACAGGGACAGATACGCAGTATTTT.

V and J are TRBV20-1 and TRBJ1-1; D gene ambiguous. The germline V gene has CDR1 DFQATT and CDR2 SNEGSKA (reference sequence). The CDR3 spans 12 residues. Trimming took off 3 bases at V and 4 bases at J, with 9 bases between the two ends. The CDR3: CSASQPSTEAFF. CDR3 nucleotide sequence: TGCAGTGCTAGCCAGCCGAGCACTGAAGCTTTCTTT.

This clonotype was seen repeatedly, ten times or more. The CDR3 DNA follows: TGTGCCAGCAGCTCCAGACAGGGGGTCCCCACCGGGGAGCTGTTTTTT. It translates to CASSSRQGVPTGELFF. The chain employs TRBV7-9 and TRBJ2-2, with TRBD1 identical over 9 bases. V was clipped by 4 bases and J by 4 bases; unmatched bases: 7. CDR1 is SEHNR, CDR2 FQNEAQ, per germline (reference sequence). This CDR3 is built from 16 residues.

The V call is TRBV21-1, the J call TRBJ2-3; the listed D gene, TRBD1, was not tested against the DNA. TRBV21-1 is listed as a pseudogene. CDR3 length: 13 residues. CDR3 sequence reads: CASTAGQSDTQYF. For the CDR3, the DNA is TGTGCCAGCACCGCCGGACAGTCAGATACGCAGTATTTT.

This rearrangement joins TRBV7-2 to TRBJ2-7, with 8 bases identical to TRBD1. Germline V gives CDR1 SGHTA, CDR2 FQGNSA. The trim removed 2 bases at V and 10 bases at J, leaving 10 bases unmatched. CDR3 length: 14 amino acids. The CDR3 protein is CASSLQGASGDQYF. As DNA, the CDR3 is TGTGCCAGCAGCTTACAGGGGGCTTCGGGCGATCAGTACTTC.

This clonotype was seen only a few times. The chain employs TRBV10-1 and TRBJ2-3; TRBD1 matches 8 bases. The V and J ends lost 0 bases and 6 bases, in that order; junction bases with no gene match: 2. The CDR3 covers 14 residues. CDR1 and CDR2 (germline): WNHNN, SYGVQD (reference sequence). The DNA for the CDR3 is TGCGCCAGCAGTGAGTCGTGGACAGGGGATACGCAGTATTTT. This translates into CASSESWTGDTQYF.

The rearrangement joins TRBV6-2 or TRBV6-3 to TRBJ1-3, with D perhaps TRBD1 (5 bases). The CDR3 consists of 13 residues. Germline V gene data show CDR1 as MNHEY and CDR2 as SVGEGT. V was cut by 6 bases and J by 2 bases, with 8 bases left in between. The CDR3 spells CASSRGPGNTIYF. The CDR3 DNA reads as TGTGCCAGCAGCCGGGGACCTGGAAACACCATATATTTT.

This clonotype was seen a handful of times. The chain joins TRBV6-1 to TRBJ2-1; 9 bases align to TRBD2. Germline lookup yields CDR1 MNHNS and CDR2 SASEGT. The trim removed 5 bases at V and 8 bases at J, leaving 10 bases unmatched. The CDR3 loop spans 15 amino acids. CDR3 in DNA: TGTGCCAGCAGTCATCGGCGGGAGGGCCTACATGAGCAGTTCTTC. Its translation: CASSHRREGLHEQFF.

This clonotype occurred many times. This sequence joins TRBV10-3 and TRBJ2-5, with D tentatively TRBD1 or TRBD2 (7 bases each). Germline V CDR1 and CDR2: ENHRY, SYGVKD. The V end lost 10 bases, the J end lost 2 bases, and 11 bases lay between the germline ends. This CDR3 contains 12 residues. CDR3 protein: CATGGQQETQYF. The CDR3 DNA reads TGTGCCACGGGGGGACAGCAAGAGACCCAGTACTTC.

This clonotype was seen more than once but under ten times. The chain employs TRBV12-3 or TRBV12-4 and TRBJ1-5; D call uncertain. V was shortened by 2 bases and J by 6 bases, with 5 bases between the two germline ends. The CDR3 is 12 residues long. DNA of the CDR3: TGTGCCAGCAGTTTATGGATTCAGCCCCAGCATTTT. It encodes CASSLWIQPQHF.

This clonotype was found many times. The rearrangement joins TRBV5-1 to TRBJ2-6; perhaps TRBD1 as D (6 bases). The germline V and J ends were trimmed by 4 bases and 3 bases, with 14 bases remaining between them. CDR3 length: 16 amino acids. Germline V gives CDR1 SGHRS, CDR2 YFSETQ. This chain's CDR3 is CASSVQTGNGANVLTF. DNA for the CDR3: TGCGCCAGCAGCGTCCAAACAGGGAATGGGGCCAACGTCCTGACTTTC.

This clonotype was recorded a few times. The CDR3 region is CASSWGLADLETQYF. Written as DNA, the CDR3 is TGTGCCAGCAGCTGGGGACTAGCGGACCTGGAGACCCAGTACTTC. The chain uses TRBV5-4 and TRBJ2-5; 11 nucleotides line up with TRBD2. CDR3 length equals 15 residues. Losses at the gene ends were 3 bases for V and 5 bases for J; bases not matched to a gene: 6. The germline V gene has CDR1 SGHNT and CDR2 YYREEE (reference sequence).

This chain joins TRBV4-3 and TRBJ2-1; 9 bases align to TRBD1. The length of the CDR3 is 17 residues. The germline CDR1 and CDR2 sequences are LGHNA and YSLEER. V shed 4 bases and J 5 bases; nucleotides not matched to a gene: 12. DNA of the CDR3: TGCGCCAGCAGCCCCTTCTCCTCATGGGACAGGGACAATGAGCAGTTCTTC. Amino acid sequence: CASSPFSSWDRDNEQFF.

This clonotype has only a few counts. CDR3 DNA sequence: TGCAGTGCTAGGGTTAGCGGGAGGGCCGGTGAGCAGTTCTTC. This sequence encodes CSARVSGRAGEQFF. The chain combines TRBV20-1 with TRBJ2-1; 11 bases are shared with TRBD2. Germline V gene sequence: CDR1 DFQATT, CDR2 SNEGSKA (reference sequence). The CDR3 has 14 amino acids. The V and J ends lost 3 bases and 9 bases, in that order; junction bases with no gene match: 7.

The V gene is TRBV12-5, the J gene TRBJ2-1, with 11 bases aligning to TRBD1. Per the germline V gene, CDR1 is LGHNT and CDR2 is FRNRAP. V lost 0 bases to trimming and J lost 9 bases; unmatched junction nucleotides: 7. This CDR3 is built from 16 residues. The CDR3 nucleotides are TGTGCTAGTGGTTTGGTATTGGGGACAGGGGGAGGTGAGCAGTTCTTC. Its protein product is CASGLVLGTGGGEQFF.

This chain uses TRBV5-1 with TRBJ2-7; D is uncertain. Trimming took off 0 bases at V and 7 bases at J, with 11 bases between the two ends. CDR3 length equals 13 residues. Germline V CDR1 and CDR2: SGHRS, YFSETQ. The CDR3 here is CASSLDSHGEQYF. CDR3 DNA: TGCGCCAGCAGCTTGGACAGTCACGGAGAGCAGTACTTC.

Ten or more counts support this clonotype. CDR3 loop: CASSYRAQGATEAFF. DNA of the CDR3: TGTGCCAGCAGTTACCGCGCACAGGGAGCCACTGAAGCTTTCTTT. This chain connects TRBV6-5 to TRBJ1-1; the D gene is possibly TRBD1 (6 bases). The CDR3 length is 15 residues. Looked up from germline, CDR1 is MNHEY and CDR2 is SVGAGI. The ends were cut back, 2 bases at V and 4 bases at J, with 14 bases in the middle.

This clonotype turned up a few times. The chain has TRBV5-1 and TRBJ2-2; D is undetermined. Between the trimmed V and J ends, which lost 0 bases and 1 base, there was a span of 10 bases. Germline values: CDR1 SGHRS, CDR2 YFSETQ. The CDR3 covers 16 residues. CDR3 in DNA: TGCGCCAGCAGCTTGGGCCCTCCAAAGAACACCGGGGAGCTGTTTTTT. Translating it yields CASSLGPPKNTGELFF.

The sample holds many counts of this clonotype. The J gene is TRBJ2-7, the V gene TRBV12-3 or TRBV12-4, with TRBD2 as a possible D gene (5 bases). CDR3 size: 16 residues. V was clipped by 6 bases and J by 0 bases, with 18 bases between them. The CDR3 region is CASSLGLPASSYEQYF. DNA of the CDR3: TGTGCCAGCAGCCTCGGACTGCCTGCTAGCTCCTACGAGCAGTACTTC.

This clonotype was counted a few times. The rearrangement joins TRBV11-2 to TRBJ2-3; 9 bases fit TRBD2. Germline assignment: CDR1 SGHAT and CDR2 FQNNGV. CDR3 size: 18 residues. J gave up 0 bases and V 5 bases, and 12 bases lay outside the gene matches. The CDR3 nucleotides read TGTGCCAGCAGCGCCGGTGGCGGGGGGGGTGCTAGCACAGATACGCAGTATTTT. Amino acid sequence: CASSAGGGGGASTDTQYF. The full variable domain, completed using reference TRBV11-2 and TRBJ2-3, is EAGVAQSPRYKIIEKRQSVAFWCNPISGHATLYWYQQILGQGPKLLIQFQNNGVVDDSQLPKDRFSAERLKGVDSTLKIQPAKLEDSAVYLCASSAGGGGGASTDTQYFGPGTRLTVL.

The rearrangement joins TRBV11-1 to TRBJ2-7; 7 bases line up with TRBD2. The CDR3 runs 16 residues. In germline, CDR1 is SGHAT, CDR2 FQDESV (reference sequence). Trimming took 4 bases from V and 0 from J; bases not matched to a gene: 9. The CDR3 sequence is CASSSRGLAISYEQYF. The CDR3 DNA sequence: TGTGCCAGCAGCTCGCGGGGGTTGGCAATCTCCTACGAGCAGTACTTC.

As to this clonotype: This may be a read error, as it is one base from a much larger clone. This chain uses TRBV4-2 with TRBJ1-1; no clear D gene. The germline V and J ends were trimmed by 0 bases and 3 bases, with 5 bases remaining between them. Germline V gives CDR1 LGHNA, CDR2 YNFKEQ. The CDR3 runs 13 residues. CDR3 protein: CASSQDWDTEAFF. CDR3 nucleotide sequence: TGTGCCAGCAGCCAAGATTGGGACACTGAAGCTTTCTTT.

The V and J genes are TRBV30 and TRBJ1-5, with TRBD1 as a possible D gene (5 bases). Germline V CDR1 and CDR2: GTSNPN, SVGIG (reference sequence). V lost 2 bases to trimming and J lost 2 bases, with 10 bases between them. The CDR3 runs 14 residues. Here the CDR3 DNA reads TGTGCCTGGAGTATGGGGACTGGCAATCAGCCCCAGCATTTT. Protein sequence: CAWSMGTGNQPQHF.

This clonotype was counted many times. The DNA for the CDR3 is TGTGCCAGCAGCCGTGGGGAAGGGCCCTACAATGAGCAGTTCTTC. It encodes CASSRGEGPYNEQFF. The genes are TRBV12-3 or TRBV12-4 and TRBJ2-1; D gene ambiguous. The CDR3 is made up of 15 amino acids. Trimming shortened V by 6 bases and J by 2 bases, and 14 bases separated the two germline ends.

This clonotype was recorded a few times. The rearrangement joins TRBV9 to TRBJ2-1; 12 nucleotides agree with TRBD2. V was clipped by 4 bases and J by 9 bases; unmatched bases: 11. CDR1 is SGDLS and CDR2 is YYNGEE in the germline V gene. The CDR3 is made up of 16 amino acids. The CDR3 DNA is TGTGCCAGCAGCCCGCGGACTAGCGGGAAAAGCATTGAGCAGTTCTTC. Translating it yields CASSPRTSGKSIEQFF.

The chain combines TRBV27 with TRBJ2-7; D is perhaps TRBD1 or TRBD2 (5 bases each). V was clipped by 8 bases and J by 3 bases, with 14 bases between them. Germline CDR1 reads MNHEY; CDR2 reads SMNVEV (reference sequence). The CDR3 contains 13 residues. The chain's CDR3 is CASRGKGNYEQYF. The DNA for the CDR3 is TGTGCCAGCCGGGGCAAAGGAAACTACGAGCAGTACTTC.

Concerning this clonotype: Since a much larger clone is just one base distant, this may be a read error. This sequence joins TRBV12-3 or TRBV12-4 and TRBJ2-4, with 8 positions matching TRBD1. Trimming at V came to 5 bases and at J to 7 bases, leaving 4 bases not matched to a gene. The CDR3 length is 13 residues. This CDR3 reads CASSPDRDNIQYF. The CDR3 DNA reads TGTGCCAGCAGTCCGGACAGGGATAACATTCAGTACTTC.

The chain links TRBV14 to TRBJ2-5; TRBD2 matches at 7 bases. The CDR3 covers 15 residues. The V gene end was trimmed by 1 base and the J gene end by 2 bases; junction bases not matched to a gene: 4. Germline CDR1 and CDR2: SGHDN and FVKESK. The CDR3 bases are TGTGCCAGCAGCCAAGTCTCAGCGGGGCAAGAGACCCAGTACTTC. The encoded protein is CASSQVSAGQETQYF. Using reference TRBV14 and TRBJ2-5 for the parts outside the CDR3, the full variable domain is EAGVTQFPSHSVIEKGQTVTLRCDPISGHDNLYWYRRVMGKEIKFLLHFVKESKQDESGMPNNRFLAERTGGTYSTLKVQPAELEDSGVYFCASSQVSAGQETQYFGPGTRLLVL.

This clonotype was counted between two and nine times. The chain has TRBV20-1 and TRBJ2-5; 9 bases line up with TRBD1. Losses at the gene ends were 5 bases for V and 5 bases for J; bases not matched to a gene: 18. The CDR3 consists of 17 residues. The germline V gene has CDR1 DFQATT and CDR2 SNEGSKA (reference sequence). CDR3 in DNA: TGCAGTGCTGTACCGACAGGGGGGACCCACTTAGGGGAGACCCAGTACTTC. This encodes CSAVPTGGTHLGETQYF.

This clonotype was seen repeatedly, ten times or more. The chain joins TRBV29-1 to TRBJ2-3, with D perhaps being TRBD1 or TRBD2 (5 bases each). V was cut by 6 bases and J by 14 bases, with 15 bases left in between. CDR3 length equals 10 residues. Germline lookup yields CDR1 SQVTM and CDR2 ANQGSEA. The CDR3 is CSVGDQSGYF. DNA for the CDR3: TGCAGCGTGGGGGACCAATCGGGGTATTTT.

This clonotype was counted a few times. The CDR3 nucleotides are TGCGCCAGCAGCCCTCGTCTAGCGGGAGCCCTGGGGTACGAGCAGTACTTC. Translating it yields CASSPRLAGALGYEQYF. This chain joins TRBV5-1 and TRBJ2-7; 10 nucleotides agree with TRBD2. The CDR3 contains 17 residues. J gave up 4 bases and V 4 bases, and 14 bases lay outside the gene matches. Germline V CDR1 and CDR2: SGHRS, YFSETQ.

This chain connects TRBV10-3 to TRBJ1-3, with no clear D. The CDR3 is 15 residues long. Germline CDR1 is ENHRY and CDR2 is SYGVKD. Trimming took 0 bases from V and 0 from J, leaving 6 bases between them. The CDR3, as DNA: TGTGCCATCAGTGAGTCAACTATCTCTGGAAACACCATATATTTT. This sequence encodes CAISESTISGNTIYF.